The present entry profiles one T cell receptor beta chain with its context. The antigen remains unidentified. The data are from a study of somatic mutations in cytotoxic T cells in rheumatoid arthritis. Sequencing used immunoSEQ multiplex PCR; TCRdb keeps in-frame clones, though not all of them. This table holds approximately 12,000 clones, nearly 80% found once. The trim removed 5 bases at V and 4 bases at J, leaving 11 bases unmatched. The CDR3 sequence is 16 residues long. Germline values: CDR1 SGHDT, CDR2 YYEEEE. General study results and limits: The largest CD8+ clone made up over 20% of CD8+ cells in about an eighth of the roughly 65 patients. Comparison of CD8+ T-cell clonality between rheumatoid arthritis patients and age-matched healthy controls yielded no significant difference.

The chain is built from TRBV5-6 and TRBJ2-5; 10 positions match TRBD1. The specimen sequenced was CD8+ T cells sorted from blood. The TCR was taken from a man aged 45 to 65 in good health. The CDR3 sequence is CASSFGTGVMSETQYF. DNA of the CDR3: TGTGCCAGCAGTTTCGGGACAGGGGTAATGTCAGAGACCCAGTACTTC. Filled out from reference TRBV5-6 and TRBJ2-5, the complete variable domain reads DAGVTQSPTHLIKTRGQQVTLRCSPKSGHDTVSWYQQALGQGPQFIFQYYEEEERQRGNFPDRFSGHQFPNYSSELNVNALLLGDSALYLCASSFGTGVMSETQYFGPGTRLLVL.